Following are 27 T cell receptor beta chains from one sample sequenced in a study of cytomegalovirus exposure and HLA in healthy donors. The PCR used 60 Vbeta and 13 Jbeta primers. Using immunoSEQ multiplex PCR, the repertoire was profiled, and TCRdb retains in-frame clones only, with some absent. The sample shows more than 95,000 clones, approximately 64% of them seen only once. The sequenced material came from PBMCs. These receptors originate from a man aged 55-75 years in good health and CMV-seronegative.

V and J are TRBV19 and TRBJ1-2; D not certain. The CDR3 spans 14 residues. V gave up 3 bases and J gave up 4 bases, with 12 bases separating them. The V gene's germline CDR1 is LNHDA and CDR2 SQIVND (reference sequence). This chain's CDR3 is CASSMGSQLYGYTF. The CDR3 bases are TGTGCCAGTAGTATGGGCAGTCAGCTCTATGGCTACACCTTC.

This clone has a single count. The J gene is TRBJ2-7, the V gene TRBV12-5; 9 positions agree with TRBD1. The germline V gene has CDR1 LGHNT and CDR2 FRNRAP. The CDR3 contains 15 residues. V shed 4 bases, J shed 5 bases, and the junction held 9 bases outside the gene matches. In DNA, the CDR3 is TGTGCTAGTGGTTCCACGGGACAGGGTGTTGACGAGCAGTACTTC. As protein: CASGSTGQGVDEQYF.

The CDR3 DNA follows: TGTGCCAGCAGCCCATCAGGGCGGACAGTGAGGCACTATGGCTACACCTTC. This translates into CASSPSGRTVRHYGYTF. The rearrangement joins TRBV28 to TRBJ1-2; tentative D call: TRBD1 (6 bases). Germline V CDR1 and CDR2: MDHEN, SYDVKM. This CDR3 is built from 17 residues. The V end was cut by 6 bases, the J end by 3 bases, with 23 bases between.

The J gene is TRBJ2-1, the V gene TRBV4-1, with a tentative D call TRBD1 (5 bases). The germline V and J ends were trimmed by 4 bases and 2 bases, with 12 bases remaining between them. The CDR3 is made up of 15 amino acids. The V gene's germline CDR1 is MGHRA and CDR2 YSYEKL. The CDR3 protein is CASSPAKGTYNEQFF. DNA for the CDR3: TGCGCCAGCAGCCCTGCCAAGGGGACCTACAATGAGCAGTTCTTC.

The gene calls are TRBV6-5 and TRBJ1-1; possible D gene TRBD1, 5 bases. The CDR3 covers 12 residues. The V gene's germline CDR1 is MNHEY and CDR2 SVGAGI. The V gene lost 6 bases and the J gene lost 8 bases, with 13 bases spanning the gap. In DNA, the CDR3 is TGTGCCAGCAGGAAGCTAAGGACAGAAGCTTTCTTT. It translates to CASRKLRTEAFF.

The table lists this clone with a few counts. The genes are TRBV19 and TRBJ2-2; D gene uncertain. The V gene lost 8 bases and the J gene lost 0 bases, with 13 bases spanning the gap. The CDR3 sequence is 15 residues long. Germline V gene sequence: CDR1 LNHDA, CDR2 SQIVND (reference sequence). The CDR3 region has the DNA TGTGCCAGTTGTGTCGGGTGGACGAACACCGGGGAGCTGTTTTTT. It is translated as CASCVGWTNTGELFF. Full variable domain (remainder filled in from reference TRBV19 and TRBJ2-2): DGGITQSPKYLFRKEGQNVTLSCEQNLNHDAMYWYRQDPGQGLRLIYYSQIVNDFQKGDIAEGYSVSREKKESFPLTVTSAQKNPTAFYLCASCVGWTNTGELFFGEGSRLTVL.

This chain joins TRBV20-1 and TRBJ2-1; D is uncertain. CDR3 length: 11 amino acids. V was shortened by 5 bases and J by 4 bases, with 6 bases between the two germline ends. Germline V gene lookup returns CDR1 DFQATT and CDR2 SNEGSKA (reference sequence). CDR3 residues: CSAATYNEQFF. As DNA, the CDR3 is TGCAGTGCTGCCACATACAATGAGCAGTTCTTC.

The chain links TRBV2 to TRBJ2-7, with 12 bases that match TRBD2. J lost 3 bases, V lost 5 bases, and 11 bases had no gene match. CDR3 length: 17 amino acids. Germline CDR1 and CDR2: SNHLY and FYNNEI. The CDR3 reads CASSQEPPGLAGYEQYF. DNA of the CDR3: TGTGCCAGCAGTCAGGAGCCCCCGGGACTAGCGGGCTACGAGCAGTACTTC.

This clone was detected only a few times. The chain uses TRBV28 and TRBJ2-7; 8 nucleotides line up with TRBD1. V dropped 4 bases and J dropped 2; count of bases not matched to a gene: 7. The CDR3 is 15 residues long. CDR1 and CDR2 from the germline V gene are MDHEN and SYDVKM. The CDR3 DNA sequence: TGTGCCAGCAGTTCATCCCGGGACAGGACCTACGAGCAGTACTTC. It is translated as CASSSSRDRTYEQYF.

This clone was seen a few times. The chain is built from TRBV28 and TRBJ1-1; D uncertain. Trimming pared 5 bases from V and 5 bases from J, leaving 18 bases between. The CDR3 extends over 15 amino acids. CDR1 MDHEN and CDR2 SYDVKM come from the germline V gene. DNA of the CDR3: TGTGCCAGCAGTCCCCCTGGTCATGGCGGAACTGAAGCTTTCTTT. Protein: CASSPPGHGGTEAFF.

The chain uses TRBV7-2 and TRBJ2-1; D may be TRBD2 (7 bases). The germline V gene has CDR1 SGHTA and CDR2 FQGNSA. The CDR3 runs to 15 residues. The V and J ends lost 1 base and 10 bases respectively, with 17 bases between them. The CDR3 reads CASSLDGGGPEEQFF. The CDR3 DNA reads as TGTGCCAGCAGCTTAGATGGGGGGGGCCCAGAAGAGCAGTTCTTC.

The chain is built from TRBV6-5 and TRBJ1-3; D possibly corresponds to TRBD1 (6 bases). The germline V gene has CDR1 MNHEY and CDR2 SVGAGI. The CDR3 runs to 15 residues. Deletions cut 0 bases from V and 1 base from J, with 7 bases between. The CDR3 sequence: CASSYSQGSGNTIYF. In DNA, the CDR3 is TGTGCCAGCAGTTACTCACAGGGTTCTGGAAACACCATATATTTT.

The chain links TRBV6-5 to TRBJ2-5; 13 bases match TRBD2. CDR3 length equals 14 residues. Losses at the gene ends were 4 bases for V and 7 bases for J; bases not matched to a gene: 3. Looked up from germline, CDR1 is MNHEY and CDR2 is SVGAGI. The chain's CDR3 is CASSSGLAGVTQYF. The CDR3 DNA sequence: TGTGCCAGCAGTTCCGGACTAGCGGGGGTGACCCAGTACTTC.

CDR3 amino acids: CASSRQGEYEQYF. Here the CDR3 DNA reads TGCGCCAGCAGCCGACAGGGGGAATACGAGCAGTACTTC. The chain joins TRBV5-1 to TRBJ2-7; 9 bases align to TRBD1. Looked up from germline, CDR1 is SGHRS and CDR2 is YFSETQ. Unmatched junction bases numbered 3, after V lost 4 bases and J lost 4 bases. The CDR3 sequence is 13 residues long. The full variable domain, completed using reference TRBV5-1 and TRBJ2-7, is KAGVTQTPRYLIKTRGQQVTLSCSPISGHRSVSWYQQTPGQGLQFLFEYFSETQRNKGNFPGRFSGRQFSNSRSEMNVSTLELGDSALYLCASSRQGEYEQYFGPGTRLTVT.

V gene TRBV6-6 combines with J gene TRBJ1-1; the match to TRBD1 covers 8 bases. There are 15 residues in the CDR3. V lost 6 bases, J lost 2 bases, and 8 bases stayed unmatched. Germline loops: CDR1 MNHNY, CDR2 SVGAGI (reference sequence). Here the CDR3 reads CASRPTDRDNTEAFF. CDR3 in DNA: TGTGCCAGCAGACCCACGGACAGGGACAACACTGAAGCTTTCTTT.

J is TRBJ2-2 and V is TRBV28; tentatively, D is TRBD1 (6 bases). V gave up 6 bases and J gave up 5 bases, with 13 bases separating them. This CDR3 is built from 14 residues. CDR1 and CDR2 from the germline V gene are MDHEN and SYDVKM. CDR3 in DNA: TGTGCCAGCAGATACACAGGGAGAACCGGGGAGCTGTTTTTT. Its translation: CASRYTGRTGELFF.

The V and J genes are TRBV7-9 and TRBJ2-3, with 10 bases identical to TRBD2. In germline, CDR1 is SEHNR, CDR2 FQNEAQ (reference sequence). The CDR3 covers 15 residues. Trimming cost V 2 bases and J 5 bases; bases outside gene matches: 4. The DNA of the CDR3 is TGTGCCAGCAGCTTACGTACTAGCGGGGAAGATACGCAGTATTTT. This translates into CASSLRTSGEDTQYF.

The rearrangement links TRBV5-1 to TRBJ2-5, with 9 nucleotides matching TRBD2. Trimming removed 0 bases from V and 3 bases from J; junction bases left unmatched: 3. This CDR3 is built from 15 residues. The germline V gene has CDR1 SGHRS and CDR2 YFSETQ. The DNA of the CDR3 is TGCGCCAGCAGCTTGGGACTAGCGGAGAAAGAGACCCAGTACTTC. Amino acids: CASSLGLAEKETQYF.

Turning to this clone: This same CDR3 is encoded by further DNA sequences in the sample. This chain joins TRBV2 and TRBJ2-3, with 7 bases that match TRBD1. Trimming cost V 10 bases and J 1 base; bases outside gene matches: 14. Germline CDR1 reads SNHLY; CDR2 reads FYNNEI. This CDR3 spans 16 amino acids. Here the CDR3 reads CATSSGGLGGTDTQYF. The DNA of the CDR3 is TGTGCCACTTCGTCAGGGGGTCTAGGGGGCACAGATACGCAGTATTTT. The entire variable domain, with the rest obtained from reference TRBV2 and TRBJ2-3, is as follows: EPEVTQTPSHQVTQMGQEVILRCVPISNHLYFYWYRQILGQKVEFLVSFYNNEISEKSEIFDDQFSVERPDGSNFTLKIRSTKLEDSAMYFCATSSGGLGGTDTQYFGPGTRLTVL.

The chain joins TRBV25-1 to TRBJ2-7; 13 bases map to TRBD2. This CDR3 has 17 residues. Germline-derived CDR1 and CDR2 are MGHDK and SYGVNS. After removal of 5 bases from V and 0 bases from J, the junction contained 7 bases not matched to a gene. The CDR3 here is CASSPGTSGNSSYEQYF. The DNA for the CDR3 is TGTGCCAGCAGTCCGGGGACTAGCGGGAACAGCTCCTACGAGCAGTACTTC.

This clone has just one count. The chain carries TRBV6-1 and TRBJ1-6; 12 nucleotides align to TRBD1. J was trimmed by 1 base and V by 2 bases; bases with no gene match: 3. There are 18 residues in the CDR3. CDR1 is MNHNS and CDR2 is SASEGT in the germline V gene. DNA of the CDR3: TGTGCCAGCAGTGAATGGGGACAGGGGGCTTCCTATAATTCACCCCTCCACTTT. This translates into CASSEWGQGASYNSPLHF.

This clone was found a few times. The genes are TRBV11-2 and TRBJ1-1; 11 nucleotides align to TRBD1. The CDR3 sequence is 19 residues long. V dropped 6 bases and J dropped 3; count of bases not matched to a gene: 18. Germline-derived CDR1 and CDR2 are SGHAT and FQNNGV. In DNA form, the CDR3 reads TGTGCCAGCAGGACAGAGGCGGGACAGGGGGAAGGTTGGGACACTGAAGCTTTCTTT. As protein: CASRTEAGQGEGWDTEAFF. The variable domain in full, with the rest retrieved from reference TRBV11-2 and TRBJ1-1, is EAGVAQSPRYKIIEKRQSVAFWCNPISGHATLYWYQQILGQGPKLLIQFQNNGVVDDSQLPKDRFSAERLKGVDSTLKIQPAKLEDSAVYLCASRTEAGQGEGWDTEAFFGQGTRLTVV.

The genes are TRBV5-1 and TRBJ1-1; D gene uncertain. The CDR3 length is 15 residues. V was pared by 0 bases and J by 1 base, with 10 bases between. Germline V lookup: CDR1 SGHRS, CDR2 YFSETQ. The CDR3 region is CASSLAGTPNTEAFF. CDR3 nucleotide sequence: TGCGCCAGCAGCTTGGCAGGCACACCGAACACTGAAGCTTTCTTT.

The chain has TRBV9 and TRBJ1-1; 7 bases map to TRBD1. This CDR3 spans 14 amino acids. Germline assignment: CDR1 SGDLS and CDR2 YYNGEE. Trimming cost V 0 bases and J 5 bases; bases outside gene matches: 4. The CDR3 region is CASSVGDRVTEAFF. DNA of the CDR3: TGTGCCAGCAGCGTAGGCGACAGGGTGACTGAAGCTTTCTTT.

V gene TRBV5-5 combines with J gene TRBJ2-7; possible D gene TRBD1, 5 bases. V lost 4 bases and J 2 bases, leaving 10 bases between the germline ends. Germline lookup yields CDR1 SGHKS and CDR2 YYEKEE (reference sequence). This CDR3 region has 13 residues. In DNA form, the CDR3 reads TGTGCCAGCAGCCTGACAGCGACCTACGAGCAGTACTTC. As protein: CASSLTATYEQYF. Together with reference TRBV5-5 and TRBJ2-7, the CDR3 gives the full variable domain: DAGVTQSPTHLIKTRGQQVTLRCSPISGHKSVSWYQQVLGQGPQFIFQYYEKEERGRGNFPDRFSARQFPNYSSELNVNALLLGDSALYLCASSLTATYEQYFGPGTRLTVT.

The genes are TRBV6-1 and TRBJ1-1; 9 bases are shared with TRBD1. V trimming: 6 bases; J trimming: 3 bases; junction bases outside the gene matches: 5. Germline CDR1 MNHNS, CDR2 SASEGT. This CDR3 region has 14 residues. The chain's CDR3 is CASSLDRGDTEAFF. The CDR3 DNA is TGTGCCAGCAGCTTGGACAGGGGCGACACTGAAGCTTTCTTT.

The genes are TRBV11-2 and TRBJ2-5; possibly TRBD1 for D (5 bases). Germline CDR1 SGHAT, CDR2 FQNNGV. The CDR3 contains 14 residues. The ends were cut back, 4 bases at V and 5 bases at J, with 14 bases in the middle. The chain's CDR3 is CASSSHLGAETQYF. The CDR3 DNA sequence: TGTGCCAGCAGCTCACACCTTGGGGCGGAGACCCAGTACTTC.